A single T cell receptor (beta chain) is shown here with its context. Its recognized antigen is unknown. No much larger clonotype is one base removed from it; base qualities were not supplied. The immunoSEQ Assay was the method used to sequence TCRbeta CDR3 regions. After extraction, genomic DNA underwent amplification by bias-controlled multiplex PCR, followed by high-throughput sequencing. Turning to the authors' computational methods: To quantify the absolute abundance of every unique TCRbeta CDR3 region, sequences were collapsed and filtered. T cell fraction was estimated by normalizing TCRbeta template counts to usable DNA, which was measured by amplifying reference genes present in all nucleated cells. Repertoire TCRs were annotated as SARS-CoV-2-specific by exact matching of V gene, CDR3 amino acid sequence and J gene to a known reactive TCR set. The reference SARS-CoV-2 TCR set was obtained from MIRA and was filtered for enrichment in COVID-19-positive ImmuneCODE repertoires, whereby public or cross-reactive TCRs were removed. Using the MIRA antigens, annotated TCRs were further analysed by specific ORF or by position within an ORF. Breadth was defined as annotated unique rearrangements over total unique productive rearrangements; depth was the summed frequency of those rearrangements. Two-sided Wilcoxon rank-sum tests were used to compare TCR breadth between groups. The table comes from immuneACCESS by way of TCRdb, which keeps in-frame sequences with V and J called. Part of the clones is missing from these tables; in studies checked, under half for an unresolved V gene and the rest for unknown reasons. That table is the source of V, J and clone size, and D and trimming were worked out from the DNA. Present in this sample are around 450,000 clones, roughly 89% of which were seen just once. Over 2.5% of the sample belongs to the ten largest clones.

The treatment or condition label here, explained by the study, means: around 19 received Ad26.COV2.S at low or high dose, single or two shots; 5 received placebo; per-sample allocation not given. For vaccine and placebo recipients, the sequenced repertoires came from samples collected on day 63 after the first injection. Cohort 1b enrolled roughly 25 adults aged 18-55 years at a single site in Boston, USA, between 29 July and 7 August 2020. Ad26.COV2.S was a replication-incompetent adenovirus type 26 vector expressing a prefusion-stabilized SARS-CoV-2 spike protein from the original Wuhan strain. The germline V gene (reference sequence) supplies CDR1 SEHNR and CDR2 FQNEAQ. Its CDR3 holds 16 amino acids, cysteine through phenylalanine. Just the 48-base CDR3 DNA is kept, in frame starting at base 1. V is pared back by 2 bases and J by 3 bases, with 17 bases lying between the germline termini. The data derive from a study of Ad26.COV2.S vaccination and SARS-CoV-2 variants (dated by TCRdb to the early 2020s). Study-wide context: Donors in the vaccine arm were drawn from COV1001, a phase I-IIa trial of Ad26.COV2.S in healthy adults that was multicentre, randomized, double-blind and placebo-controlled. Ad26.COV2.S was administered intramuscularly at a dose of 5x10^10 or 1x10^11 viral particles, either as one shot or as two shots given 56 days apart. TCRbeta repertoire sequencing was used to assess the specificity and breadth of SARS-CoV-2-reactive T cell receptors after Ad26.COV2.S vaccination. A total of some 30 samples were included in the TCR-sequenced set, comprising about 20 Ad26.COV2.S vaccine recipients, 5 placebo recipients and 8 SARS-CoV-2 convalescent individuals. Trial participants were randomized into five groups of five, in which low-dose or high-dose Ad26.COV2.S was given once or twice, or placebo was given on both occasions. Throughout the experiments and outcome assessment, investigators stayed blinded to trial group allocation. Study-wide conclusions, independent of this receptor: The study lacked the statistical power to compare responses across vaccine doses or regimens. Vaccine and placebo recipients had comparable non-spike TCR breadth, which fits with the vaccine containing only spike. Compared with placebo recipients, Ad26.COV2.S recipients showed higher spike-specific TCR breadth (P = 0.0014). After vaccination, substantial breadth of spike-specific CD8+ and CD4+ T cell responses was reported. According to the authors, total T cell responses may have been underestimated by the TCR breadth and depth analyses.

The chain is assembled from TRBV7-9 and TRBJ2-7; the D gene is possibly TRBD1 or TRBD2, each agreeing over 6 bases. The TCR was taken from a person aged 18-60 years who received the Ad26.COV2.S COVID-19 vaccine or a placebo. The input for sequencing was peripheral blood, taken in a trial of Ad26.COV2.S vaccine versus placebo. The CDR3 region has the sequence CASSLRGAKGNYEQYF. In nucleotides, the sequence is TGTGCCAGCAGCTTAAGGGGGGCAAAGGGGAACTACGAGCAGTACTTC.